Shown below are 18 T cell receptor beta chains from a single sample sequenced in a study of blood T cell repertoires in COVID-19 (dated by TCRdb to the early 2020s). Libraries were built with the immunoSEQ multiplex PCR assay. TCRdb obtained this table from immuneACCESS and retained in-frame rearrangements with V and J assigned. These tables miss some clones; where compared with another copy, unresolved V genes account for less than half of the shortfall, and the remainder is unexplained. The sample yields about 150,000 clones; more than 75% were counted once. Of the sample, 6% to 7% is held by the ten largest clones. The sequenced sample consisted of peripheral blood. These receptors all stem from a man older than 75 with acute or convalescent COVID-19.

The rearrangement links TRBV5-4 to TRBJ1-3, with D perhaps TRBD1 (5 bases). The CDR3 has 15 amino acids. The V end was cut by 0 bases, the J end by 0 bases, with 7 bases between. The germline gives CDR1 SGHNT, CDR2 YYREEE (reference sequence). The CDR3 nucleotides are TGTGCCAGCAGCTTGGCCGGGGGCTCTGGAAACACCATATATTTT. Translating gives CASSLAGGSGNTIYF.

This clone was found once. The V call is TRBV6-6, the J call TRBJ1-1; no definite D call. The germline CDR1 and CDR2 sequences are MNHNY and SVGAGI (reference sequence). The V end was cut by 7 bases, the J end by 9 bases, with 18 bases between. The CDR3 has 13 amino acids. CDR3 nucleotides: TGTGCCAGCACCCCCAGTGGGCCCACCCAAGCTTTCTTT. Amino acids: CASTPSGPTQAFF.

This chain links TRBV19 with TRBJ1-5; 8 bases align to TRBD1. Losses at the gene ends were 5 bases for V and 4 bases for J; bases not matched to a gene: 10. The germline CDR1 and CDR2 sequences are LNHDA and SQIVND (reference sequence). CDR3 length equals 16 residues. The CDR3 nucleotides read TGTGCCAGTAGTTCCTCGGACAGGGCGAGAAATCAGCCCCAGCATTTT. Protein sequence: CASSSSDRARNQPQHF. Looking up the rest from reference TRBV19 and TRBJ1-5 gives the full variable domain: DGGITQSPKYLFRKEGQNVTLSCEQNLNHDAMYWYRQDPGQGLRLIYYSQIVNDFQKGDIAEGYSVSREKKESFPLTVTSAQKNPTAFYLCASSSSDRARNQPQHFGDGTRLSIL.

V usage is TRBV29-1 and J usage is TRBJ1-5; tentative D call: TRBD1 (6 bases). Germline V gene sequence: CDR1 SQVTM, CDR2 ANQGSEA. V was clipped by 6 bases and J by 11 bases, with 17 bases between them. The CDR3 is made up of 12 amino acids. The CDR3 bases are TGCAGCGTAGGAAATAACAGGGAAGCCCAGCATTTT. Its protein product is CSVGNNREAQHF.

The gene calls are TRBV9 and TRBJ2-2; D is unclear. The ends were cut back, 0 bases at V and 0 bases at J, with 9 bases in the middle. Germline V gene lookup returns CDR1 SGDLS and CDR2 YYNGEE. This CDR3 has 16 amino acids. The DNA of the CDR3 is TGTGCCAGCAGCGTAGGGCTACAGCCGAACACCGGGGAGCTGTTTTTT. Protein product: CASSVGLQPNTGELFF.

The chain carries TRBV30 and TRBJ2-5, with 8 bases that match TRBD1. Germline V gene lookup returns CDR1 GTSNPN and CDR2 SVGIG (reference sequence). V lost 5 bases and J lost 5; bases outside the gene matches: 10. This CDR3 spans 14 amino acids. CDR3 coding DNA: TGTGCCTGGCGACGGACAGGGCTTACTGAGACCCAGTACTTC. This gives the protein CAWRRTGLTETQYF. Full variable domain (remainder filled in from reference TRBV30 and TRBJ2-5): SQTIHQWPATLVQPVGSPLSLECTVEGTSNPNLYWYRQAAGRGLQLLFYSVGIGQISSEVPQNLSASRPQDRQFILSSKKLLLSDSGFYLCAWRRTGLTETQYFGPGTRLLVL.

The chain carries TRBV12-3 or TRBV12-4 and TRBJ1-1, with D tentatively TRBD1 (5 bases). Trimming pared 6 bases from V and 4 bases from J, leaving 12 bases between. The CDR3 is made up of 13 amino acids. The CDR3 DNA sequence: TGTGCCAGCAGGTCGACAGTGGGCACTGAAGCTTTCTTT. This sequence encodes CASRSTVGTEAFF.

The CDR3 bases are TGTGCCAGCATTCAGTCTGGACTCTACGAGCAGTACTTC. Its translation: CASIQSGLYEQYF. The rearrangement links TRBV6-5 to TRBJ2-7; TRBD2 is a possible D gene (5 bases). There are 13 residues in the CDR3. With 7 bases removed from V and 3 bases from J, the gap between germline ends came to 13 bases. Germline V gives CDR1 MNHEY, CDR2 SVGAGI.

The chain employs TRBV3-1 (or the pseudogene TRBV3-2) and TRBJ1-4, with a weak D call TRBD1 (5 bases). Germline lookup yields CDR1 LGHDT and CDR2 YNNKEL (reference sequence). The CDR3 extends over 15 amino acids. The V end was cut by 4 bases, the J end by 7 bases, with 16 bases between. CDR3 sequence (DNA): TGTGCCAGCAGCCTAATCGACAGTCTTGGTGAAAAACTGTTTTTT. Protein: CASSLIDSLGEKLFF.

The chain joins TRBV27 to TRBJ2-7, with D possibly TRBD1 on 5 matching bases. V lost 1 base and J lost 3, with 10 bases in between. CDR1 is MNHEY and CDR2 is SMNVEV in the germline V gene (reference sequence). The CDR3 runs to 14 residues. As DNA, the CDR3 is TGTGCCAGCAGTTTATGGGCAGGGTACTACGAGCAGTACTTC. It specifies CASSLWAGYYEQYF.

This chain connects TRBV19 to TRBJ2-5, with TRBD1 as a possible D gene (5 bases). CDR1 LNHDA and CDR2 SQIVND come from the germline V gene (reference sequence). Trimming took off 3 bases at V and 1 base at J, with 9 bases between the two ends. The CDR3 has 14 residues. The CDR3 DNA reads as TGTGCCAGTAGTATTGGACAACGCCAAGAGACCCAGTACTTC. This sequence encodes CASSIGQRQETQYF.

The gene calls are TRBV3-1 (or the pseudogene TRBV3-2) and TRBJ1-4, with 12 bases that match TRBD1. CDR1 and CDR2 from the germline V gene are LGHDT and YNNKEL (reference sequence). V shed 5 bases and J 2 bases; nucleotides not matched to a gene: 6. The CDR3 runs 17 residues. The CDR3 nucleotides read TGTGCCAGCAGCGCCCGGGACAGGGGGCCCACTAATGAAAAACTGTTTTTT. The encoded protein is CASSARDRGPTNEKLFF.

The V call is TRBV5-6, the J call TRBJ2-7, with a weak D call TRBD2 (5 bases). The CDR3 sequence is 12 residues long. Trimming cost V 1 base and J 6 bases, with 8 bases left between them. The germline CDR1 and CDR2 sequences are SGHDT and YYEEEE. The CDR3 nucleotides read TGTGCCAGCAGCTTGCCGCGGGCCGAGCAGTACTTC. It encodes CASSLPRAEQYF.

There are a few counts of this clone. CDR3 coding DNA: TGCGCCAGCAGCGATAGCGGGGTAACCACAGATACGCAGTATTTT. Translated: CASSDSGVTTDTQYF. This chain connects TRBV4-1 to TRBJ2-3, with 8 bases lining up with TRBD2. J lost 2 bases, V lost 5 bases, and 6 bases had no gene match. From germline, CDR1 is MGHRA and CDR2 YSYEKL. This CDR3 is built from 15 residues.

This clone was seen only once. The V gene is TRBV6-5, the J gene TRBJ1-6; 10 nucleotides agree with TRBD1. With V trimmed by 6 bases and J by 7 bases, 6 bases remained unmatched. The germline V gene encodes CDR1 MNHEY and CDR2 SVGAGI. This CDR3 spans 15 amino acids. The CDR3 DNA reads as TGTGCCAGCAGCCGAGGGACAGGGGCGAATTCACCCCTCCACTTT. This translates into CASSRGTGANSPLHF.

The J gene is TRBJ2-7, the V gene TRBV4-1, with TRBD1 identical over 10 bases. The V gene's germline CDR1 is MGHRA and CDR2 YSYEKL. The CDR3 covers 16 residues. The junction had 8 bases not matched to a gene; V was cut back by 3 bases and J by 3 bases. The CDR3 DNA reads TGCGCCAGCAGCCAGACAGGGGGCTCCCGACACTACGAGCAGTACTTC. Translated, it gives CASSQTGGSRHYEQYF.

This clone was recorded once. This chain connects TRBV27 to TRBJ1-2; D possibly corresponds to TRBD1 (6 bases). CDR1 is MNHEY, CDR2 SMNVEV, per germline (reference sequence). The CDR3 loop spans 13 amino acids. The V end was cut by 4 bases, the J end by 5 bases, with 11 bases between. The CDR3 nucleotides are TGTGCCAGCAGTTACAGAGGGGGATATGGCTACACCTTC. The encoded protein is CASSYRGGYGYTF.

The V call is TRBV19, the J call TRBJ2-3, with D hard to call. Trimming stripped 7 bases from V and 4 bases from J, with 15 bases between. The CDR3 length is 14 residues. Germline-derived CDR1 and CDR2 are LNHDA and SQIVND (reference sequence). The CDR3 is CASTPSPPADTQYF. For the CDR3, the DNA is TGTGCCAGTACTCCGAGTCCCCCGGCAGATACGCAGTATTTT.